This T cell receptor beta chain was identified during a study of blood T cell repertoires in COVID-19. Study as a whole: Samples representing acute and convalescent COVID-19 were sourced from the United States, Italy and Spain. From T cells, B-cell-depleted T cells, or PBMCs came the material, which was cDNA or gDNA.

Trimming removed 7 bases from V and 3 bases from J; junction bases left unmatched: 7. The CDR3 runs 14 residues. CDR1 is SEHNR, CDR2 FQNEAQ, per germline (reference sequence). Authors' methods: Estimation of nucleated cell counts was performed using reference gene primer amplification. Clones were sequenced by immunoSEQ multiplex PCR, and TCRdb holds only the in-frame ones, with some missing. That table supplies the V and J calls and clone size; D and trimming were determined from the DNA. The sample has around 170,000 clones; around 74% are singletons. This clone turned up a few times. The origin of this receptor is an elderly woman with acute or convalescent COVID-19. The sample was peripheral blood. V and J are TRBV7-9 and TRBJ1-1, with 8 bases matching TRBD1. The CDR3 loop is CASTTQGADTEAFF. In DNA form, the CDR3 reads TGTGCCAGCACCACGCAGGGGGCTGACACTGAAGCTTTCTTT.